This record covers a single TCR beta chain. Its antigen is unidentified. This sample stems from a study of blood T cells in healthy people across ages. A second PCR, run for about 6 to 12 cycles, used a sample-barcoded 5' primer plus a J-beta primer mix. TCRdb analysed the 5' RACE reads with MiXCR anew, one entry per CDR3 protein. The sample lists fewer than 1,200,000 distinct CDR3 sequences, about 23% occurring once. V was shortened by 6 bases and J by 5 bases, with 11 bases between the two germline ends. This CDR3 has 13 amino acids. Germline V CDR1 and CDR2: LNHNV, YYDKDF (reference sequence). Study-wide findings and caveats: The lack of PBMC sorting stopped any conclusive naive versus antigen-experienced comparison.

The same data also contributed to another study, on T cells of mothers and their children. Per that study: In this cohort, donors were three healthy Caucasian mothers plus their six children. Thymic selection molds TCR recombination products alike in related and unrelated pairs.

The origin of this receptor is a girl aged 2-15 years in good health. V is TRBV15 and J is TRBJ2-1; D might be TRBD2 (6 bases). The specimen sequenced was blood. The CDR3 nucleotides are TGTGCCACCAGAACGGGACTTAACAATGAGCAGTTCTTC. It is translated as CATRTGLNNEQFF.